The source of this T cell receptor beta chain is a study of neurological immune-mediated disorders. Findings of the study overall: No CDR3 amino acid sequences were shared by expanded clones across subjects, suggesting private repertoires in all groups. The most TCR clonal expansion was seen in HTLV-1-associated myelopathy, whereas the least was seen in multiple sclerosis, below the level in healthy controls.

Each TCR transcript was tagged with a 10-nucleotide random UMI during 5'RACE. Over 170 million TCR-beta sequences from 15-18 subjects came out of each sequencing run. TCRdb ran MiXCR on the 5' RACE reads and lists one entry per CDR3 protein. The sample comprises tens of thousands of distinct CDR3 sequences, roughly 3.3% of which are singletons, and 2.5% to 3% rests with the top ten. This clonotype was recorded many times. The antigen remains undetermined. The receptor was isolated from a woman in her fifties or sixties with multiple sclerosis. Sequencing input: PBMCs.

The DNA for the CDR3 is TGCGCCAGCAGCTTCTGTATCCGGGCTAGCAATCAGCCCCAGCATTTT. This sequence encodes CASSFCIRASNQPQHF. The chain recombines TRBV5-1 with TRBJ1-5; D gene uncertain. The CDR3 runs to 16 residues. Trimming took off 2 bases at V and 0 bases at J, with 12 bases between the two ends. Germline V CDR1 and CDR2: SGHRS, YFSETQ.